This TCR beta chain was identified during a study of blood T cell repertoires in COVID-19. Study as a whole: There were acute and convalescent COVID-19 samples, and they came from the United States, Italy and Spain. Nucleic acid was either cDNA or gDNA, and it came from T cells, B-cell-depleted T cells, or PBMCs.

As handled by the study authors: Using reference gene primer amplification, nucleated cell counts were estimated. Clones were read by immunoSEQ multiplex PCR, and TCRdb kept only the in-frame ones, dropping some. V, J and clone size are taken as reported in that table, and D and trimming were inferred from the DNA itself. The sample consists of some 160,000 clones, around 87% of them appearing once. CDR3 size: 15 residues. Deletions cut 1 base from V and 4 bases from J, with 10 bases between. Germline CDR1 reads SGHTA; CDR2 reads FQGNSA. The sequenced sample consisted of peripheral blood. This receptor was obtained from a woman of 80 years or more with COVID-19, enrolled during active disease. This chain links TRBV7-2 with TRBJ2-2; D is ambiguous. CDR3 DNA: TGTGCCAGCAGCTTAGGGCCGGGTAGCACCGGGGAGCTGTTTTTT. Translated, it gives CASSLGPGSTGELFF.